This TCR beta chain was profiled in a study of cytomegalovirus exposure and HLA in healthy donors. V gave up 3 bases and J gave up 2 bases; unmatched junction bases: 9. Germline CDR1 and CDR2: SGDLS and YYNGEE. The CDR3 runs 16 residues. In the PCR, 60 Vbeta and 13 Jbeta primers were used. The repertoire was sequenced with immunoSEQ multiplex PCR; TCRdb's copy has only in-frame clones and lacks some. The data contain 130,000 or so clones, about 75% of them singletons. The receptor was isolated from a man in his forties in good health and CMV-seronegative. The J gene is TRBJ2-7, the V gene TRBV9; TRBD1 aligns across 9 bases. The sample was PBMCs. For the CDR3, the DNA is TGTGCCAGCAGCGCCCCCCGGACAGGGGTCCCCTACGAGCAGTACGTC. It yields the protein CASSAPRTGVPYEQYV.